Listed below are T cell receptor beta chains from one sample, sequenced in a study of cytomegalovirus exposure and HLA in healthy donors. The protocol was immunoSEQ multiplex PCR, while the TCRdb copy is restricted to in-frame clones and leaves out a portion. This sample's table reports some 72,000 clones. The sample taken for sequencing was PBMCs. The origin of the receptors is a man aged 35 to 55 in good health and CMV-seronegative. CDR3s include the opening cysteine and the closing phenylalanine or tryptophan. The order of the fields is V gene, J gene, D gene, CDR3 protein, CDR3 DNA. A D gene is named only where the DNA matches it firmly.

v_gene: TRBV4-1; j_gene: TRBJ2-5; d_gene: TRBD2; CDR3aa: CASSQAYRGTSGDARETQYF; CDR3nt: TGCGCCAGCAGCCAAGCTTATAGAGGTACTAGCGGCGATGCCAGGGAGACCCAGTACTTC
v_gene: TRBV5-1; j_gene: TRBJ2-7; d_gene: TRBD1; CDR3aa: CASSLGQGAIGEQYF; CDR3nt: TGCGCCAGCAGCTTGGGACAGGGGGCTATTGGGGAGCAGTACTTC
v_gene: TRBV6-6; j_gene: TRBJ2-1; d_gene: .; CDR3aa: CASRGGAVQMGEQFF; CDR3nt: TGTGCCAGCAGGGGGGGGGCCGTACAAATGGGTGAGCAGTTCTTC
v_gene: TRBV29-1; j_gene: TRBJ2-3; d_gene: .; CDR3aa: CSVGGRRSSDTQYF; CDR3nt: TGCAGCGTTGGTGGGAGGCGGAGTTCAGATACGCAGTATTTT
v_gene: TRBV27; j_gene: TRBJ1-2; d_gene: .; CDR3aa: CASSRAGQAYYGYTF; CDR3nt: TGTGCCAGCAGCCGCGCGGGGCAGGCGTACTATGGCTACACCTTC
v_gene: TRBV10-2; j_gene: TRBJ2-3; d_gene: TRBD2; CDR3aa: CASRGLAGDTDTQYF; CDR3nt: TGCGCCAGCAGGGGACTAGCGGGGGACACAGATACGCAGTATTTT
v_gene: TRBV14; j_gene: TRBJ2-1; d_gene: .; CDR3aa: CASSERQVVDEQFF; CDR3nt: TGTGCCAGCAGCGAGAGACAAGTGGTCGATGAGCAGTTCTTC
v_gene: TRBV28; j_gene: TRBJ2-4; d_gene: TRBD2; CDR3aa: CASSLNLLSGGDIQYF; CDR3nt: TGTGCCAGCAGTTTGAACCTTCTAAGCGGGGGGGACATTCAGTACTTC
v_gene: TRBV9; j_gene: TRBJ2-7; d_gene: TRBD1; CDR3aa: CASSVGGQYSYEQYF; CDR3nt: TGTGCCAGCAGCGTAGGGGGACAGTACTCCTACGAGCAGTACTTC
v_gene: TRBV10-2; j_gene: TRBJ1-4; d_gene: .; CDR3aa: CASSGGNEKLFF; CDR3nt: TGCGCCAGCAGTGGAGGGAATGAAAAACTGTTTTTT
v_gene: TRBV6-6; j_gene: TRBJ2-7; d_gene: .; CDR3aa: CASSPGQRLTYEQYF; CDR3nt: TGTGCCAGCAGTCCCGGACAGCGTCTTACCTACGAGCAGTACTTC
v_gene: TRBV7-2; j_gene: TRBJ2-4; d_gene: TRBD2; CDR3aa: CASSSPGLAGVGIQYF; CDR3nt: TGTGCCAGCAGCTCCCCGGGACTAGCGGGGGTGGGCATTCAGTACTTC
v_gene: TRBV30; j_gene: TRBJ2-5; d_gene: TRBD1; CDR3aa: CAWKPGQGIGETQYF; CDR3nt: TGTGCCTGGAAACCCGGACAGGGTATCGGGGAGACCCAGTACTTC
v_gene: TRBV2; j_gene: TRBJ2-1; d_gene: .; CDR3aa: CASTRQGYEQFF; CDR3nt: TGTGCCAGCACGCGCCAGGGCTATGAGCAGTTCTTC
v_gene: TRBV5-6; j_gene: TRBJ1-4; d_gene: .; CDR3aa: CASSSWGGIGEKLFF; CDR3nt: TGTGCCAGCAGCTCCTGGGGGGGCATTGGGGAAAAACTGTTTTTT
v_gene: TRBV18; j_gene: TRBJ2-7; d_gene: .; CDR3aa: CASSPQSGYEQYF; CDR3nt: TGTGCCAGCTCACCACAATCGGGGTACGAGCAGTACTTC
v_gene: TRBV5-1; j_gene: TRBJ2-7; d_gene: TRBD2; CDR3aa: CASSLQTSGTLATYEQYF; CDR3nt: TGCGCCAGCAGCTTGCAGACTAGCGGGACCTTAGCTACCTACGAGCAGTACTTC